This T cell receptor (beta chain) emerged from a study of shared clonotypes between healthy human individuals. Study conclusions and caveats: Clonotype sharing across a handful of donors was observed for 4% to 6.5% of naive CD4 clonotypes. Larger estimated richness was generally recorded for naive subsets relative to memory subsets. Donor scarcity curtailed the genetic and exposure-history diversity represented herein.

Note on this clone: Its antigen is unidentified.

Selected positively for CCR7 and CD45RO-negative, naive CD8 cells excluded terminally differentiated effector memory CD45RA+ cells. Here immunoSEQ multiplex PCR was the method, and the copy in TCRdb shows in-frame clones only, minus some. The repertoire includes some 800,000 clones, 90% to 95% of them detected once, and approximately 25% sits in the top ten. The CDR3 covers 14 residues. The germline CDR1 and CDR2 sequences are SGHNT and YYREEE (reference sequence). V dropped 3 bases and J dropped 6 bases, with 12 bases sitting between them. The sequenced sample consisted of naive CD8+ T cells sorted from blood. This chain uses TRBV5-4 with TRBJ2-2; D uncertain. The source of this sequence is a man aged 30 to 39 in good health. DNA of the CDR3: TGTGCCAGCAGCTGGGGATTATATTCCGGGGAGCTGTTTTTT. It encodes CASSWGLYSGELFF.